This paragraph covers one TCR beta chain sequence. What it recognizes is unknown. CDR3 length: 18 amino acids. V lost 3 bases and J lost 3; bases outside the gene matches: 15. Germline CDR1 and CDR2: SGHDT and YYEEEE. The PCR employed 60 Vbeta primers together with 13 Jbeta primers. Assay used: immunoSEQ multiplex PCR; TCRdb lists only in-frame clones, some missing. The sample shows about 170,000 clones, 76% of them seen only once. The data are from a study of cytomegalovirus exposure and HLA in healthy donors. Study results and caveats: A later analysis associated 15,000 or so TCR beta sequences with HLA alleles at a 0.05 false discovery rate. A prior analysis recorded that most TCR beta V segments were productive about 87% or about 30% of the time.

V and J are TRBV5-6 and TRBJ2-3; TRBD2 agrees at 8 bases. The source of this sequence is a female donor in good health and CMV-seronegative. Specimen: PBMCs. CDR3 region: CASSYRTNGRVLTDTQYF. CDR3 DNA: TGTGCCAGCAGCTACCGGACTAACGGGAGGGTCCTTACAGATACGCAGTATTTT.